Given below is one TCR beta chain in context. This sample was taken from a study of shared clonotypes between healthy human individuals. J was trimmed by 2 bases and V by 7 bases; bases with no gene match: 10. The CDR3 consists of 16 residues. Germline V gene lookup returns CDR1 MNHEY and CDR2 SMNVEV (reference sequence). Clones were sequenced by immunoSEQ multiplex PCR, and TCRdb holds only the in-frame ones, with some missing. The sample contains some 790,000 clones, 72% of which appear only once. This clonotype originated in a woman aged 30 to 39 in good health. The specimen was memory CD4+ T cells sorted from blood. Stated subset: CD45RA-negative fraction. The rearrangement uses TRBV27 and TRBJ2-7; 11 bases match TRBD2. CDR3 sequence reads: CASTSITSGRAYEQYF. The CDR3 DNA is TGTGCCAGCACTTCTATTACTAGCGGGAGAGCCTACGAGCAGTACTTC.